The sequence of this TCR beta chain was determined in a study of OX40 agonist ivuxolimab in advanced cancers. This table comes from immunoSEQ multiplex PCR, and its TCRdb copy is limited to in-frame clones, with some not included. This sample yields approximately 70,000 clones, of which around 90% are seen a single time; less than 0.6% belongs to the top ten. Whole-study findings and limits: CD4+ and CD8+ blood T cells expanded clonally by week 6 at 0.1 to 3.0 mg/kg.

V lost 7 bases to trimming and J lost 0 bases; unmatched junction nucleotides: 6. Germline V lookup: CDR1 GTSNPN, CDR2 SVGIG (reference sequence). The CDR3 sequence is 15 residues long. Turning to this clone: The antigen is unknown.

Material: CD4+ or CD8+ T cells sorted from blood, obtained in a trial of the OX40 agonist ivuxolimab. The TCR sequence derives from an adult with an advanced solid tumor such as melanoma, head and neck, liver or kidney cancer. The genes are TRBV30 and TRBJ2-7, with 13 bases aligning to TRBD2. The CDR3 DNA reads TGTGCCTTCCCGGGACTAGCGGGATTCTCCTACGAGCAGTACTTC. This codes for CAFPGLAGFSYEQYF.